This T cell receptor (beta chain) was found in a study of T-cell reconstitution after alpha-beta-depleted transplantation in children. Researchers prepared the TCRbeta library using unique molecular identifiers, the study reports. Each CDR3 protein is one row after TCRdb ran MiXCR on the PCR reads. This table has some 300,000 distinct CDR3 sequences, around 10% appearing once. There are many counts of this clonotype. The antigen is not known. The study's findings and limits: Where alpha-beta T cells came from about two months after transplant was reportedly several hundred expanded graft clones. From newly produced T cells came most of the T-cell counts and diversity one year after transplant.

CDR1 SGHTA and CDR2 FQGNSA come from the germline V gene. V gave up 2 bases and J gave up 0 bases; unmatched junction bases: 15. The CDR3 loop spans 20 amino acids. The clonotype comes from a boy younger than two with acute myeloid leukemia, due to receive a stem cell transplant. The chain recombines TRBV7-2 with TRBJ2-3; the match to TRBD2 covers 9 bases. The sample in question was PBMCs, obtained before TCRalphabeta/CD19-depleted stem cell transplant. This CDR3 reads CASSLRAGGPVNSSTDTQYF. CDR3 nucleotides: TGTGCCAGCAGCTTACGGGCGGGGGGGCCGGTGAATTCTAGCACAGATACGCAGTATTTT.